One sample yielded the 30 T cell receptor beta chains listed below, sequenced in a study of blood T cell repertoires in COVID-19. Profiled with immunoSEQ multiplex PCR; TCRdb holds only in-frame clones, not every one. The repertoire consists of fewer than 40,000 clones, with roughly 88% occurring once and the leading ten covering roughly 5%. Sequencing was done on a sample of peripheral blood. All receptors come from a woman between 70 and 85 years old with active COVID-19.

This chain connects TRBV7-2 to TRBJ1-5; possibly TRBD1 for D (6 bases). The CDR3 consists of 15 residues. From germline, CDR1 is SGHTA and CDR2 FQGNSA. V lost 1 base, J lost 7 bases, and 14 bases lay in between. CDR3 amino acids: CASSLVPGVRQPQHF. Written as DNA, the CDR3 is TGTGCCAGCAGCTTAGTTCCAGGGGTCCGGCAGCCCCAGCATTTT.

The chain joins TRBV5-4 to TRBJ2-5; D not resolved. V dropped 2 bases and J dropped 1 base, with 6 bases sitting between them. This CDR3 region has 13 residues. Germline CDR1 SGHNT, CDR2 YYREEE (reference sequence). This chain's CDR3 is CASSFKSQETQYF. The CDR3 nucleotides are TGTGCCAGCAGCTTCAAGAGCCAAGAGACCCAGTACTTC.

This chain connects TRBV6-2 or TRBV6-3 to TRBJ2-3; D not resolved. The CDR3 loop spans 15 amino acids. CDR1 MNHEY and CDR2 SVGEGT come from the germline V gene. Trimming pared 2 bases from V and 2 bases from J, leaving 11 bases between. The CDR3 is CASSYGQKDTDTQYF. The DNA of the CDR3 is TGTGCCAGCAGTTACGGGCAGAAAGACACAGATACGCAGTATTTT.

The chain joins TRBV7-9 to TRBJ2-3; weak D call: TRBD1 (6 bases). The germline V and J ends were trimmed by 5 bases and 5 bases, with 8 bases remaining between them. CDR3 length: 12 residues. The germline V gene has CDR1 SEHNR and CDR2 FQNEAQ (reference sequence). CDR3 sequence (DNA): TGTGCCAGCAGCCAACAGGGAGATACGCAGTATTTT. This codes for CASSQQGDTQYF.

This clone was seen once. This sequence joins TRBV6-1 and TRBJ2-7; D might be TRBD1 (6 bases). CDR1 and CDR2 from the germline V gene are MNHNS and SASEGT. The V and J ends lost 3 bases and 2 bases respectively, with 14 bases between them. The CDR3 covers 15 residues. The CDR3 reads CASSDQGHLAYEQYF. In DNA, the CDR3 is TGTGCCAGCAGTGACCAGGGACACCTGGCCTACGAGCAGTACTTC.

The chain joins TRBV9 to TRBJ1-5; perhaps TRBD1 as D (5 bases). V was clipped by 3 bases and J by 7 bases, with 14 bases between them. Germline-derived CDR1 and CDR2 are SGDLS and YYNGEE. The CDR3 has 14 amino acids. The CDR3 region is CASSEHGGEQPQHF. DNA of the CDR3: TGTGCCAGCAGCGAACATGGGGGGGAACAGCCCCAGCATTTT.

This chain links TRBV28 with TRBJ1-5; tentatively, D is TRBD1 (5 bases). The CDR3 runs to 12 residues. With 6 bases removed from V and 5 bases from J, the gap between germline ends came to 8 bases. CDR1 MDHEN and CDR2 SYDVKM come from the germline V gene. The CDR3 is CASRLTDQPQHF. CDR3 nucleotide sequence: TGTGCCAGCAGGCTGACAGATCAGCCCCAGCATTTT.

The gene calls are TRBV18 and TRBJ1-4; D remains unclear. V lost 4 bases, J lost 10 bases, and 10 bases lay in between. This CDR3 contains 12 residues. The germline gives CDR1 KGHSH, CDR2 LQKENI. CDR3 loop: CASSLPEGKLFF. Here the CDR3 DNA reads TGTGCCAGCTCACTCCCGGAGGGAAAACTGTTTTTT.

The chain uses TRBV5-1 and TRBJ1-3, with D perhaps matching TRBD1 (5 bases). The V gene lost 4 bases and the J gene lost 0 bases, with 8 bases spanning the gap. The CDR3 runs to 14 residues. Germline lookup yields CDR1 SGHRS and CDR2 YFSETQ. The CDR3 spells CASSEDSSGNTIYF. DNA for the CDR3: TGCGCCAGCAGCGAAGACAGCTCTGGAAACACCATATATTTT.

This chain links TRBV11-3 with TRBJ2-3; 14 nucleotides agree with TRBD2. Germline CDR1 is SGHNT and CDR2 is YENEEA. CDR3 size: 15 residues. Trimming at V came to 6 bases and at J to 6 bases, leaving 5 bases not matched to a gene. CDR3 in DNA: TGTGCCAGCAGACGGACTAGCGGGGGGACGGATACGCAGTATTTT. Amino acid sequence: CASRRTSGGTDTQYF.

V gene TRBV18 combines with J gene TRBJ2-7; D not resolved. From germline, CDR1 is KGHSH and CDR2 LQKENI. This CDR3 is 12 amino acids long. Trimming took 3 bases from V and 3 from J, leaving 6 bases between them. The CDR3 sequence is CASSPLGYEQYF. The CDR3 DNA is TGTGCCAGCTCACCTCTAGGCTACGAGCAGTACTTC. The entire variable domain, with the rest obtained from reference TRBV18 and TRBJ2-7, is as follows: NAGVMQNPRHLVRRRGQEARLRCSPMKGHSHVYWYRQLPEEGLKFMVYLQKENIIDESGMPKERFSAEFPKEGPSILRIQQVVRGDSAAYFCASSPLGYEQYFGPGTRLTVT.

CDR3 coding DNA: TGTGCCAGCAGCTCCGGTGGCGGAGCAGATACGCAGTATTTT. It codes for CASSSGGGADTQYF. This chain uses TRBV11-3 with TRBJ2-3; D not resolved. Deletions cut 4 bases from V and 4 bases from J, with 12 bases between. The V gene's germline CDR1 is SGHNT and CDR2 YENEEA. This CDR3 has 14 amino acids. Variable domain in full (rest from reference TRBV11-3 and TRBJ2-3): EAGVVQSPRYKIIEKKQPVAFWCNPISGHNTLYWYLQNLGQGPELLIRYENEEAVDDSQLPKDRFSAERLKGVDSTLKIQPAELGDSAVYLCASSSGGGADTQYFGPGTRLTVL.

The rearrangement joins TRBV7-9 to TRBJ2-5; 10 bases fit TRBD2. The J segment lost 8 bases and the V segment lost 1 base, leaving 4 bases of the junction unmatched. CDR1 and CDR2 from the germline V gene are SEHNR and FQNEAQ (reference sequence). The CDR3 sequence is 14 residues long. CDR3 sequence reads: CASSLGLAGSTQYF. The CDR3 DNA follows: TGTGCCAGCAGCTTAGGACTAGCGGGTAGTACCCAGTACTTC.

The rearrangement links TRBV6-6 to TRBJ1-4; TRBD1 aligns across 8 bases. The junction had 2 bases not matched to a gene; V was cut back by 4 bases and J by 7 bases. Germline lookup yields CDR1 MNHNY and CDR2 SVGAGI (reference sequence). The CDR3 is 13 amino acids. The DNA of the CDR3 is TGTGCCAGCAGTTGGACAGGGAGTGAAAAACTGTTTTTT. Protein sequence: CASSWTGSEKLFF.

The CDR3 DNA reads TGTGCCAGCTCACCCTATGACAGTGGTAATAATTCACCCCTCCACTTT. Amino acid sequence: CASSPYDSGNNSPLHF. This chain uses TRBV18 with TRBJ1-6; TRBD1 might be the D (5 bases). Germline CDR1 reads KGHSH; CDR2 reads LQKENI. Trimming cost V 3 bases and J 5 bases, with 14 bases left between them. The CDR3 is 16 residues long.

The chain recombines TRBV28 with TRBJ2-2; perhaps TRBD2 as D (5 bases). This CDR3 comprises 13 residues. In germline, CDR1 is MDHEN, CDR2 SYDVKM. V was pared by 8 bases and J by 5 bases, with 12 bases between. The chain's CDR3 is CASGWGETGELFF. The CDR3 nucleotides read TGTGCCAGCGGGTGGGGAGAGACCGGGGAGCTGTTTTTT.

The chain joins TRBV11-2 to TRBJ1-4, with TRBD1 as a possible D gene (5 bases). The V end lost 5 bases, the J end lost 6 bases, and 16 bases lay between the germline ends. Germline CDR1 SGHAT, CDR2 FQNNGV. The CDR3 totals 15 residues. In DNA form, the CDR3 reads TGTGCCAGCAGCCAGGGCTGGGCCAGCTATGAAAAACTGTTTTTT. The encoded protein is CASSQGWASYEKLFF.

This chain uses TRBV27 with TRBJ2-7; possible D gene TRBD1, 5 bases. The CDR3 is 17 residues long. The germline CDR1 and CDR2 sequences are MNHEY and SMNVEV (reference sequence). Trimming removed 3 bases from V and 2 bases from J, with 20 bases in between. This chain's CDR3 is CASSFYDTGLQTYEQYF. CDR3 DNA sequence: TGTGCCAGCAGTTTTTACGATACAGGCCTCCAAACCTACGAGCAGTACTTC.

The gene calls are TRBV4-1 and TRBJ2-7, with TRBD1 matching over 8 bases. This CDR3 comprises 15 residues. Germline V gene lookup returns CDR1 MGHRA and CDR2 YSYEKL. Trimming took 1 base from V and 4 from J; bases not matched to a gene: 6. The CDR3: CASSQGAGGGYEQYF. CDR3 nucleotide sequence: TGCGCCAGCAGCCAAGGGGCAGGGGGCGGTTACGAGCAGTACTTC.

Concerning this clone itself: An end of the junction does not agree with germline; a read error may underlie this. The chain joins TRBV13 to TRBJ2-7; TRBD1 aligns across 10 bases. This CDR3 contains 13 residues. Germline assignment: CDR1 PRHDT and CDR2 FYEKMQ (reference sequence). CDR3 loop: CASSLAGLGQGMF. Here the CDR3 DNA reads TGTGCCAGCAGCTTAGCTGGGCTGGGACAGGGGATGTTC.

The chain is built from TRBV9 and TRBJ1-4, with 10 bases matching TRBD1. V shed 2 bases and J 8 bases; nucleotides not matched to a gene: 6. Germline CDR1 is SGDLS and CDR2 is YYNGEE. This CDR3 region has 15 residues. The CDR3 nucleotides are TGTGCCAGCAGCGTGGGGACAGGGGAAGGCGAAAAACTGTTTTTT. Its protein product is CASSVGTGEGEKLFF.

V is TRBV4-1 and J is TRBJ1-5, with D possibly TRBD1 on 5 matching bases. The V end was cut by 0 bases, the J end by 11 bases, with 20 bases between. Germline V lookup: CDR1 MGHRA, CDR2 YSYEKL. CDR3 length: 16 residues. Here the CDR3 reads CASSQDQAQGQHAQHF. CDR3 in DNA: TGCGCCAGCAGCCAAGATCAGGCCCAGGGCCAGCACGCCCAGCATTTT.

This clone turned up a few times. The chain is built from TRBV9 and TRBJ2-5, with D perhaps TRBD1 (6 bases). V lost 0 bases, J lost 2 bases, and 14 bases lay in between. CDR1 is SGDLS and CDR2 is YYNGEE in the germline V gene. The CDR3 is 16 residues long. The CDR3 sequence: CASSVASGQGQETQYF. The DNA for the CDR3 is TGTGCCAGCAGCGTAGCGTCGGGACAAGGTCAAGAGACCCAGTACTTC. The variable domain in full, with the rest retrieved from reference TRBV9 and TRBJ2-5, is DSGVTQTPKHLITATGQRVTLRCSPRSGDLSVYWYQQSLDQGLQFLIQYYNGEERAKGNILERFSAQQFPDLHSELNLSSLELGDSALYFCASSVASGQGQETQYFGPGTRLLVL.

The rearrangement uses TRBV19 and TRBJ1-5; D gene uncertain. The CDR3 contains 20 residues. CDR1 is LNHDA, CDR2 SQIVND, per germline (reference sequence). Between the trimmed V and J ends, which lost 4 bases and 2 bases, there was a span of 27 bases. The CDR3 DNA follows: TGTGCCAGTAGTACCCCGGTTTATTGGATTGGCAGGCGACGCAATCAGCCCCAGCATTTT. It codes for CASSTPVYWIGRRRNQPQHF. Using reference TRBV19 and TRBJ1-5 for the parts outside the CDR3, the full variable domain is DGGITQSPKYLFRKEGQNVTLSCEQNLNHDAMYWYRQDPGQGLRLIYYSQIVNDFQKGDIAEGYSVSREKKESFPLTVTSAQKNPTAFYLCASSTPVYWIGRRRNQPQHFGDGTRLSIL.

The V call is TRBV7-9, the J call TRBJ2-1, with 8 bases that match TRBD2. Per the germline V gene, CDR1 is SEHNR and CDR2 is FQNEAQ (reference sequence). The junction had 2 bases not matched to a gene; V was cut back by 3 bases and J by 10 bases. This CDR3 has 12 residues. CDR3 DNA: TGTGCCAGCAGCTTTGGCGGGGGGGAGCAGTTCTTC. Translation gives CASSFGGGEQFF.

The J gene is TRBJ2-1, the V gene TRBV30, with 7 bases lining up with TRBD2. The V segment lost 0 bases and the J segment 9 bases; nucleotides outside the gene matches: 5. Germline lookup yields CDR1 GTSNPN and CDR2 SVGIG (reference sequence). This CDR3 has 13 amino acids. The CDR3 DNA reads as TGTGCCTGGAGTGTCCGCGGGGGAAGTGAGCAGTTCTTC. This gives the protein CAWSVRGGSEQFF. The whole variable domain, filled in from reference TRBV30 and TRBJ2-1, reads SQTIHQWPATLVQPVGSPLSLECTVEGTSNPNLYWYRQAAGRGLQLLFYSVGIGQISSEVPQNLSASRPQDRQFILSSKKLLLSDSGFYLCAWSVRGGSEQFFGPGTRLTVL.

The chain links TRBV6-1 to TRBJ2-7; 11 bases match TRBD1. The CDR3 is made up of 15 amino acids. Germline lookup yields CDR1 MNHNS and CDR2 SASEGT. V shed 2 bases and J 3 bases; nucleotides not matched to a gene: 3. CDR3 nucleotides: TGTGCCAGCAGTGAAACCGGGACAGGGGGCTACGAGCAGTACTTC. It yields the protein CASSETGTGGYEQYF.

This clone has a handful of counts. The V call is TRBV28, the J call TRBJ1-1; 8 positions match TRBD1. From germline, CDR1 is MDHEN and CDR2 SYDVKM. The V and J ends lost 5 bases and 5 bases, in that order; junction bases with no gene match: 7. CDR3 length equals 14 residues. CDR3: CASSLRQGWTEAFF. CDR3 DNA: TGTGCCAGCAGTCTAAGACAGGGGTGGACTGAAGCTTTCTTT.

This chain links TRBV30 with TRBJ2-3; the match to TRBD2 covers 7 bases. After removal of 5 bases from V and 6 bases from J, the junction contained 11 bases not matched to a gene. The CDR3 is 14 amino acids. Germline V gene sequence: CDR1 GTSNPN, CDR2 SVGIG (reference sequence). CDR3 loop: CAWGPGGSRDTQYF. The DNA for the CDR3 is TGTGCCTGGGGGCCCGGGGGGAGTCGGGATACGCAGTATTTT.

The chain employs TRBV2 and TRBJ2-1, with D perhaps TRBD2 (7 bases). The CDR3 covers 19 residues. CDR1 and CDR2 (germline): SNHLY, FYNNEI. Between the trimmed V and J ends, which lost 3 bases and 0 bases, there was a span of 21 bases. As DNA, the CDR3 is TGTGCCAGCAGTGATCCACCGTTTGGCGGGGGCCCCTCCTACAATGAGCAGTTCTTC. Its translation is CASSDPPFGGGPSYNEQFF.